These 17 T cell receptor beta chains originate from one sample sequenced in a study of T cells after somatic rescue of genetic block (dated by TCRdb to the early 2020s). Libraries came from the immunoSEQ multiplex PCR assay. TCRdb holds this immuneACCESS table with in-frame rearrangements only. Some clones are missing; in checked studies, unresolved V genes explain under half, and the rest has no known cause. The sample table contains approximately 7,600 clones; only one count was recorded for around 81% of them. In total, the top ten clones hold more than 25% of the sample. The sequencing input was peripheral blood mononuclear cells (PBMCs). Receptor source: a boy aged 5-17 years.

The V gene is TRBV7-9, the J gene TRBJ2-7; 9 nucleotides agree with TRBD1. The CDR3 length is 12 residues. V lost 1 base, J lost 10 bases, and 2 bases stayed unmatched. Germline CDR1 is SEHNR and CDR2 is FQNEAQ (reference sequence). CDR3: CASSLVGQGQYF. The DNA of the CDR3 is TGTGCCAGCAGCTTAGTGGGACAGGGACAGTACTTC.

The chain couples TRBV27 to TRBJ1-2; 11 bases map to TRBD1. CDR1 and CDR2 (germline): MNHEY, SMNVEV (reference sequence). The V segment lost 3 bases and the J segment 5 bases; nucleotides outside the gene matches: 5. The CDR3 runs 15 residues. The CDR3: CASSLGTGGAYGYTF. Here the CDR3 DNA reads TGTGCCAGCAGTTTGGGGACAGGGGGTGCATATGGCTACACCTTC.

The rearrangement links TRBV6-1 to TRBJ2-7; TRBD2 matches at 7 bases. Germline CDR1 and CDR2: MNHNS and SASEGT. V lost 3 bases and J lost 7; bases outside the gene matches: 9. The CDR3 totals 14 residues. CDR3 amino acids: CASSDLGLRGEQYF. The CDR3 region has the DNA TGTGCCAGCAGTGACTTGGGACTAAGGGGTGAGCAGTACTTC.

This chain joins TRBV2 and TRBJ2-7, with D perhaps matching TRBD1 or TRBD2 (5 bases each). V lost 6 bases, J lost 3 bases, and 15 bases lay in between. Germline lookup yields CDR1 SNHLY and CDR2 FYNNEI. The CDR3 runs to 14 residues. The chain's CDR3 is CASRPSGTLYEQYF. Here the CDR3 DNA reads TGTGCCAGCAGACCCTCCGGGACCCTCTACGAGCAGTACTTC.

On this clone: This may be a read error, as it is one base from a much larger clone. This chain joins TRBV2 and TRBJ2-7, with 7 bases identical to TRBD1. Germline V gene lookup returns CDR1 SNHLY and CDR2 FYNNEI. The CDR3 runs 13 residues. V lost 6 bases, J lost 2 bases, and 4 bases stayed unmatched. The CDR3 DNA reads TGTGCCAGCAGCGCGAGGGGGCCCTACGAGCAGTACTTC. It yields the protein CASSARGPYEQYF.

The chain has TRBV10-3 and TRBJ2-1; 10 bases line up with TRBD2. The CDR3 contains 14 residues. Germline V CDR1 and CDR2: ENHRY, SYGVKD. V lost 7 bases, J lost 8 bases, and 8 bases stayed unmatched. The CDR3 protein is CAIKPAGGLDEQFF. CDR3 nucleotide sequence: TGTGCCATCAAACCAGCGGGAGGGTTGGATGAGCAGTTCTTC.

The chain uses TRBV6-1 and TRBJ1-6; D is unresolved. CDR3 length: 15 residues. Deletions cut 1 base from V and 11 bases from J, with 15 bases between. The V gene's germline CDR1 is MNHNS and CDR2 SASEGT. CDR3 sequence: CASSEGEGPRAPLHF. CDR3 DNA sequence: TGTGCCAGCAGTGAAGGGGAAGGACCTAGGGCACCCCTCCACTTT.

This chain links TRBV28 with TRBJ1-1, with D tentatively TRBD1 (5 bases). This CDR3 region has 14 residues. The V end lost 3 bases, the J end lost 7 bases, and 15 bases lay between the germline ends. In germline, CDR1 is MDHEN, CDR2 SYDVKM. The CDR3 DNA follows: TGTGCCAGCAGTTTGCCCAGGAGGGGAATTGAAGCTTTCTTT. Protein sequence: CASSLPRRGIEAFF.

The V and J genes are TRBV11-3 and TRBJ2-1; 7 bases align to TRBD2. J lost 8 bases, V lost 7 bases, and 14 bases had no gene match. The CDR3 is 15 amino acids. Germline loops: CDR1 SGHNT, CDR2 YENEEA. The CDR3 DNA follows: TGTGCCAGCAAGGCCTACGGCGGGAGAGTCGATGAGCAGTTCTTC. This sequence encodes CASKAYGGRVDEQFF.

This clone was detected once. The chain couples TRBV7-2 to TRBJ2-3; D not certain. Germline loops: CDR1 SGHTA, CDR2 FQGNSA. Trimming took off 8 bases at V and 3 bases at J, with 12 bases between the two ends. This CDR3 is built from 13 residues. The CDR3 reads CASRAGVTDTQYF. The CDR3 nucleotides read TGTGCCAGCCGAGCCGGCGTAACAGATACGCAGTATTTT.

This chain joins TRBV7-9 and TRBJ2-3; D is unresolved. V shed 4 bases and J shed 4 bases, with 12 bases lying between them. The CDR3 is 14 residues long. The germline CDR1 and CDR2 sequences are SEHNR and FQNEAQ (reference sequence). The CDR3 nucleotides read TGTGCCAGCAGCTATCATGGAGTGGCAGATACGCAGTATTTT. This sequence encodes CASSYHGVADTQYF.

This clone was seen more than once but under ten times. V and J are TRBV11-2 and TRBJ2-7, with a possible D match to TRBD2 (6 bases). The germline CDR1 and CDR2 sequences are SGHAT and FQNNGV. The ends were cut back, 5 bases at V and 6 bases at J, with 8 bases in the middle. This CDR3 has 11 residues. Written as DNA, the CDR3 is TGTGCCAGCAGCCGGGGAGGCGAGCAGTACTTC. It codes for CASSRGGEQYF.

This clone was observed a few times. This sequence joins TRBV2 and TRBJ2-7; a weak D match, TRBD1 (6 bases). Germline CDR1 reads SNHLY; CDR2 reads FYNNEI. V lost 4 bases, J lost 6 bases, and 19 bases lay in between. CDR3 length equals 15 residues. Written as DNA, the CDR3 is TGTGCCAGCAGTGTCGAGGTCAGGGGACCGTCCGAGCAGTACTTC. It codes for CASSVEVRGPSEQYF.

The chain has TRBV19 and TRBJ2-2, with 11 positions matching TRBD2. V lost 7 bases and J lost 0; bases outside the gene matches: 1. The germline V gene encodes CDR1 LNHDA and CDR2 SQIVND (reference sequence). There are 15 residues in the CDR3. The CDR3 sequence is CASKGLAANTGELFF. The CDR3 DNA is TGTGCCAGTAAGGGACTAGCGGCGAACACCGGGGAGCTGTTTTTT.

The chain is built from TRBV7-2 and TRBJ2-2; 11 nucleotides line up with TRBD2. CDR1 is SGHTA, CDR2 FQGNSA, per germline. CDR3 length: 19 amino acids. Trimming removed 5 bases from V and 3 bases from J; junction bases left unmatched: 14. CDR3 residues: CASSHFIPSGRIYTGELFF. The DNA for the CDR3 is TGTGCCAGCAGCCACTTTATACCTAGCGGGAGGATCTACACCGGGGAGCTGTTTTTT.

The chain uses TRBV11-3 and TRBJ1-6; D is unresolved. Germline lookup yields CDR1 SGHNT and CDR2 YENEEA. V gave up 5 bases and J gave up 6 bases, with 8 bases separating them. The CDR3 spans 13 residues. CDR3 bases: TGTGCCAGCAGCATCGGATCTAATTCACCCCTCCACTTT. Its protein product is CASSIGSNSPLHF.

The rearrangement links TRBV5-4 to TRBJ1-6, with a possible D match to TRBD1 (5 bases). The germline V and J ends were trimmed by 4 bases and 13 bases, with 24 bases remaining between them. The CDR3 totals 16 residues. Germline V gene lookup returns CDR1 SGHNT and CDR2 YYREEE (reference sequence). The CDR3 DNA follows: TGTGCCAGCAGCCCGGGAGGCGGGCGTGAAGAGGGGCCCCTCCACTTT. Its protein is CASSPGGGREEGPLHF. Full variable domain (rest looked up from reference TRBV5-4 and TRBJ1-6): ETGVTQSPTHLIKTRGQQVTLRCSSQSGHNTVSWYQQALGQGPQFIFQYYREEENGRGNFPPRFSGLQFPNYSSELNVNALELDDSALYLCASSPGGGREEGPLHFGNGTRLTVT.